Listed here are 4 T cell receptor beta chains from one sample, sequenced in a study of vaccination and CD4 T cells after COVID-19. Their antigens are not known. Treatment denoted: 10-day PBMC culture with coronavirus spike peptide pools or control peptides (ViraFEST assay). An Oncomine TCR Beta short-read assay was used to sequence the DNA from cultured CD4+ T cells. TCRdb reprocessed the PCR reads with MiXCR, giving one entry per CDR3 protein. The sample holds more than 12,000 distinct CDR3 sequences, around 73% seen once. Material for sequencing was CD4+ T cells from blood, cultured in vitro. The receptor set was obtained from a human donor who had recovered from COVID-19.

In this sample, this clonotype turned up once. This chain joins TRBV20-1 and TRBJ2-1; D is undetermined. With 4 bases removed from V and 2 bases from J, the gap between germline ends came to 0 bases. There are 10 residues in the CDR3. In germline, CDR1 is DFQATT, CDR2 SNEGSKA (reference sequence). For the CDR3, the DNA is TGCAGTGCTACCTACAATGAGCAGTTCTTC. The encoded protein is CSATYNEQFF.

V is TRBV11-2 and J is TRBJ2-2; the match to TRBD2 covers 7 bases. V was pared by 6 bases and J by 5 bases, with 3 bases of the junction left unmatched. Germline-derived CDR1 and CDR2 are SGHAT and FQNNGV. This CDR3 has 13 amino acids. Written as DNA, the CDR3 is TGTGCCAGCAGTCCTAGCGGAACCGGGGAGCTGTTTTTT. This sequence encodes CASSPSGTGELFF. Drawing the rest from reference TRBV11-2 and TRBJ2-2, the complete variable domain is EAGVAQSPRYKIIEKRQSVAFWCNPISGHATLYWYQQILGQGPKLLIQFQNNGVVDDSQLPKDRFSAERLKGVDSTLKIQPAKLEDSAVYLCASSPSGTGELFFGEGSRLTVL.

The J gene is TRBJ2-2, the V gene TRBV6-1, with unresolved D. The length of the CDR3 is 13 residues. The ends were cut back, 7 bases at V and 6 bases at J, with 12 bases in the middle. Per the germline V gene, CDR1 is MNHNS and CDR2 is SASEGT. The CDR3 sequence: CASTNMAAGELFF. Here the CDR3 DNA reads TGTGCCAGCACGAATATGGCGGCCGGGGAGCTGTTTTTT.

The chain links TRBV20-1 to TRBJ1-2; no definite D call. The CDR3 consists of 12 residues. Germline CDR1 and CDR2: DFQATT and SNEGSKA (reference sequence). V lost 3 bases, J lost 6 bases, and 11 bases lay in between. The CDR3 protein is CSASRTDDGYTF. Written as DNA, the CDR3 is TGCAGTGCTAGCCGGACGGACGATGGCTACACCTTC.